This T cell receptor beta chain was sequenced for a study of regulatory T cells in long-lasting Graves disease. Broader study findings: Peripheral blood was the sole material, not thyroid tissue. There were preferences for TRBV28, TRBJ1-2 and TRBJ2-5 in persistent disease. Sample size, which was small, may have reduced accuracy. Among the persistent patients, fewer than 3,000 public clonotypes were shared, more than the roughly 900 shared among new patients.

Time point defined: persistent/refractory GD, antithyroid drugs over 5 years with positive TRAb. PBMC-derived RNA was used for the TCR library. CDR1 is SGHTA and CDR2 is FQGNSA in the germline V gene. The length of the CDR3 is 13 residues. V dropped 2 bases and J dropped 4 bases, with 8 bases sitting between them. This clonotype was seen a handful of times. Its target is unknown. With iRepertoire HTBI primers and Arm-PCR of CDR3 regions, TCR beta libraries were built. One entry per CDR3 protein, called by TCRdb with MiXCR from the multiplex PCR reads. The table records about 660,000 distinct CDR3 sequences, 30% of them present only once.

This chain connects TRBV7-2 to TRBJ1-2; unclear D gene. Sequenced material: peripheral blood mononuclear cells (PBMCs), taken when the disease was refractory, from a patient treated with antithyroid drugs. This sequence originates from a female donor with Graves disease. The chain's CDR3 is CASSLYGVYGYTF. In DNA form, the CDR3 reads TGTGCCAGCAGCTTATACGGGGTCTATGGCTACACCTTC.